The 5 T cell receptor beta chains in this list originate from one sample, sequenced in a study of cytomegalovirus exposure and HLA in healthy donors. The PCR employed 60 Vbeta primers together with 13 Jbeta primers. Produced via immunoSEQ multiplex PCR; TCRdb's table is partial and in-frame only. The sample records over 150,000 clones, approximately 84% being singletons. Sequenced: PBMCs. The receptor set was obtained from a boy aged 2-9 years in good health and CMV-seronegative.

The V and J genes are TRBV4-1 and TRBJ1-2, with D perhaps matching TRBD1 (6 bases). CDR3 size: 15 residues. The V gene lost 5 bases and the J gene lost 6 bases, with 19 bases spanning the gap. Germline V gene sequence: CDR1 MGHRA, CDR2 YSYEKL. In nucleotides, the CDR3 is TGCGCCAGCAGCACTCAATCGGGGACAACGAATGGCTACACCTTC. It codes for CASSTQSGTTNGYTF.

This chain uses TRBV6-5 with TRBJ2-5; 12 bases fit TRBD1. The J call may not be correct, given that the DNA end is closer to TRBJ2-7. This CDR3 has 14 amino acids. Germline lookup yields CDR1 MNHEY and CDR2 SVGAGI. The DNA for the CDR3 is TGTGCCAGCACCGTCGGGACAGGGGGCGCCGAGCAGTACTTC. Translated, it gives CASTVGTGGAEQYF.

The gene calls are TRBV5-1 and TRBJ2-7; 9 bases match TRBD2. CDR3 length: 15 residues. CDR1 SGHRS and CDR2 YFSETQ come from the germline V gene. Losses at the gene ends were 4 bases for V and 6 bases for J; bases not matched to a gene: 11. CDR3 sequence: CASSAPGLASGEQYF. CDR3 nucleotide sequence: TGCGCCAGCAGCGCACCGGGACTAGCTTCGGGCGAGCAGTACTTC.

The CDR3 here is CASMFSGTGGTGELFF. CDR3 bases: TGTGCCAGCATGTTCTCTGGGACAGGGGGCACCGGGGAGCTGTTTTTT. V is TRBV6-6 and J is TRBJ2-2; 11 bases match TRBD1. The CDR3 is 16 residues long. Per the germline V gene, CDR1 is MNHNY and CDR2 is SVGAGI (reference sequence). V was pared by 7 bases and J by 4 bases, with 8 bases of the junction left unmatched.

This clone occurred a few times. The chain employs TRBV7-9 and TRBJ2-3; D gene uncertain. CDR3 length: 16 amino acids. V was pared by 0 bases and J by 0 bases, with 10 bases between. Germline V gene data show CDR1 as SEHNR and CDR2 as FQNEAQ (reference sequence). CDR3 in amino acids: CASSLAFGSSTDTQYF. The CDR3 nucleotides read TGTGCCAGCAGCTTAGCTTTTGGTAGCAGCACAGATACGCAGTATTTT.